What follows are 21 T cell receptor beta chains derived from one specimen sequenced in a study of control samples from healthy donors and cancer patients (dated by TCRdb to 2020 to 2022). The library was made by the immunoSEQ multiplex PCR assay. The table comes from immuneACCESS by way of TCRdb, which keeps in-frame sequences with V and J called. Part of the clones is missing from these tables; in studies checked, under half for an unresolved V gene and the rest for unknown reasons. This sample holds fewer than 150,000 clones; approximately 90% were observed only once. The ten largest clones take up approximately 8.6% of the sample. Sequencing was performed on blood. All receptors derive from a man between 18 and 29 years old in good health.

The CDR3 sequence is CASSTGQGVSGANVLTF. The CDR3 DNA is TGTGCCAGCAGCACCGGACAGGGCGTCTCTGGGGCCAACGTCCTGACTTTC. The chain is built from TRBV11-3 and TRBJ2-6; 8 bases are shared with TRBD1. CDR1 SGHNT and CDR2 YENEEA come from the germline V gene. V trimming: 5 bases; J trimming: 0 bases; junction bases outside the gene matches: 6. The CDR3 extends over 17 amino acids. Filled out from reference TRBV11-3 and TRBJ2-6, the complete variable domain reads EAGVVQSPRYKIIEKKQPVAFWCNPISGHNTLYWYLQNLGQGPELLIRYENEEAVDDSQLPKDRFSAERLKGVDSTLKIQPAELGDSAVYLCASSTGQGVSGANVLTFGAGSRLTVL.

CDR3 in amino acids: CASSLETGSTDYGYTF. DNA of the CDR3: TGTGCCAGCAGCTTGGAGACAGGGAGTACGGACTATGGCTACACCTTC. The rearrangement links TRBV5-5 to TRBJ1-2; TRBD1 agrees at 7 bases. The CDR3 has 16 amino acids. Unmatched junction bases numbered 8, after V lost 0 bases and J lost 3 bases. CDR1 and CDR2 (germline): SGHKS, YYEKEE (reference sequence).

About this clone: This same CDR3 is encoded by further DNA sequences in the sample. The rearrangement links TRBV5-6 to TRBJ2-7; TRBD2 might be the D (6 bases). The CDR3 contains 15 residues. Germline V gene sequence: CDR1 SGHDT, CDR2 YYEEEE. V was pared by 0 bases and J by 2 bases, with 12 bases between. The CDR3 coding sequence is TGTGCCAGCAGCTTGGGTGGCGGAGGGGCCTACGAGCAGTACTTC. This sequence encodes CASSLGGGGAYEQYF.

The V call is TRBV6-5, the J call TRBJ2-3; D remains unclear. From germline, CDR1 is MNHEY and CDR2 SVGAGI. The V gene lost 0 bases and the J gene lost 0 bases, with 7 bases spanning the gap. This CDR3 is built from 15 residues. CDR3 sequence reads: CASSYSSQSTDTQYF. The CDR3 region has the DNA TGTGCCAGCAGTTACTCGTCACAGAGCACAGATACGCAGTATTTT.

This chain connects TRBV27 to TRBJ1-6; D not certain. V shed 2 bases and J shed 9 bases, with 11 bases lying between them. Germline V CDR1 and CDR2: MNHEY, SMNVEV (reference sequence). There are 14 residues in the CDR3. CDR3 residues: CASSLGGRLSPLHF. In DNA form, the CDR3 reads TGTGCCAGCAGTTTAGGAGGGAGACTTTCACCCCTCCACTTT.

The V call is TRBV27, the J call TRBJ2-1, with D possibly TRBD2 on 5 matching bases. Germline CDR1 and CDR2: MNHEY and SMNVEV (reference sequence). The CDR3 runs 17 residues. V lost 2 bases and J lost 1, with 15 bases in between. DNA for the CDR3: TGTGCCAGCAGTTTACTTTGGCTAGCTGCATCCTACAATGAGCAGTTCTTC. It codes for CASSLLWLAASYNEQFF.

The V and J genes are TRBV5-6 and TRBJ2-5; TRBD2 might be the D (6 bases). CDR1 is SGHDT and CDR2 is YYEEEE in the germline V gene. The CDR3 is 15 residues long. The ends were cut back, 4 bases at V and 4 bases at J, with 17 bases in the middle. The CDR3 nucleotides are TGTGCCAGCAGCCCCCAGCTGGCGGGGCCAGAGACCCAGTACTTC. Translating gives CASSPQLAGPETQYF.

The chain joins TRBV10-2 to TRBJ1-6; 8 bases line up with TRBD1. Germline loops: CDR1 WSHSY, CDR2 SAAADI. Germline trimming cut 5 bases from V and 8 bases from J; bases unmatched to any gene: 5. This CDR3 is 14 amino acids long. CDR3 sequence: CASSRTGRDSPLHF. In DNA form, the CDR3 reads TGCGCCAGCAGTCGGACAGGGAGAGATTCACCCCTCCACTTT.

The genes are TRBV7-9 and TRBJ1-2; 9 bases agree with TRBD1. Trimming cost V 5 bases and J 0 bases; bases outside gene matches: 7. From germline, CDR1 is SEHNR and CDR2 FQNEAQ (reference sequence). The CDR3 spans 16 residues. CDR3 residues: CASSGDRAIANYGYTF. The CDR3 bases are TGTGCCAGCAGCGGGGACAGGGCCATAGCTAACTATGGCTACACCTTC.

The gene calls are TRBV15 and TRBJ1-4, with TRBD1 identical over 8 bases. From germline, CDR1 is LNHNV and CDR2 YYDKDF (reference sequence). The CDR3 covers 16 residues. J gave up 1 base and V 2 bases, and 3 bases lay outside the gene matches. Here the CDR3 DNA reads TGTGCCACCAGCAGATCAACAGGGGGAACTAATGAAAAACTGTTTTTT. Translation: CATSRSTGGTNEKLFF.

V gene TRBV9 combines with J gene TRBJ1-3, with a possible D match to TRBD1 (6 bases). CDR3 size: 18 residues. Germline assignment: CDR1 SGDLS and CDR2 YYNGEE. Between the trimmed V and J ends, which lost 1 base and 0 bases, there was a span of 17 bases. For the CDR3, the DNA is TGTGCCAGCAGCGTATATTTCCAGGACAGTTCCTCTGGAAACACCATATATTTT. Its translation is CASSVYFQDSSSGNTIYF.

The CDR3: CAWEGVWGTEAFF. In nucleotides, the CDR3 is TGTGCCTGGGAGGGCGTATGGGGGACTGAAGCTTTCTTT. The chain combines TRBV30 with TRBJ1-1, with a possible D match to TRBD1 (5 bases). The CDR3 covers 13 residues. V was cut by 5 bases and J by 5 bases, with 15 bases left in between. Germline V gene data show CDR1 as GTSNPN and CDR2 as SVGIG (reference sequence).

The genes are TRBV6-5 and TRBJ1-2; 7 bases are a match to TRBD1. CDR3 length: 15 residues. Germline CDR1 MNHEY, CDR2 SVGAGI. The trim removed 6 bases at V and 5 bases at J, leaving 12 bases unmatched. The CDR3: CASRTRQGPSYGYTF. CDR3 coding DNA: TGTGCCAGCAGAACCAGACAGGGTCCATCTTATGGCTACACCTTC.

The table lists this clone with a count of one. The chain carries TRBV6-1 and TRBJ2-5; no clear D gene. The V end was cut by 1 base, the J end by 4 bases, with 7 bases between. In germline, CDR1 is MNHNS, CDR2 SASEGT. This CDR3 has 13 amino acids. In DNA, the CDR3 is TGTGCCAGCAGTGAAGGGGAATCAGAGACCCAGTACTTC. As protein: CASSEGESETQYF.

The chain is built from TRBV30 and TRBJ2-1; D may correspond to TRBD1 or TRBD2 (6 bases each). With 0 bases removed from V and 4 bases from J, the gap between germline ends came to 13 bases. Germline-derived CDR1 and CDR2 are GTSNPN and SVGIG (reference sequence). The CDR3 contains 15 residues. CDR3 amino acids: CAWSVESGAYNEQFF. The CDR3 coding sequence is TGTGCCTGGAGTGTAGAGTCGGGGGCTTACAATGAGCAGTTCTTC.

The chain couples TRBV30 to TRBJ1-1, with D possibly TRBD1 on 5 matching bases. The V end lost 0 bases, the J end lost 6 bases, and 14 bases lay between the germline ends. CDR1 and CDR2 (germline): GTSNPN, SVGIG (reference sequence). The length of the CDR3 is 14 residues. CDR3 bases: TGTGCCTGGAGTGTCGAGGGGTTTAGATCTGAAGCTTTCTTT. It is translated as CAWSVEGFRSEAFF.

The V and J genes are TRBV7-3 and TRBJ2-3; 11 nucleotides match TRBD2. The CDR3 is 16 amino acids. Germline V gene lookup returns CDR1 SGHTA and CDR2 FQGTGA. The V segment lost 3 bases and the J segment 0 bases; nucleotides outside the gene matches: 2. The DNA for the CDR3 is TGTGCCAGCAGCTTTAGCGGGGGGGCTAGCACAGATACGCAGTATTTT. As protein: CASSFSGGASTDTQYF.

The rearrangement links TRBV11-2 to TRBJ2-1; D is ambiguous. V shed 0 bases and J shed 10 bases, with 10 bases lying between them. Germline V gene lookup returns CDR1 SGHAT and CDR2 FQNNGV. This CDR3 contains 13 residues. The CDR3 spells CASSLDPRAEQFF. The CDR3 DNA sequence: TGTGCCAGCAGCTTAGATCCACGGGCGGAGCAGTTCTTC.

This clone has only one observation. The sample holds other DNA sequences that translate to the same CDR3. V gene TRBV5-1 combines with J gene TRBJ2-2, with D perhaps TRBD1 (5 bases). CDR3 length: 14 amino acids. Trimming cost V 1 base and J 1 base, with 5 bases left between them. CDR1 is SGHRS, CDR2 YFSETQ, per germline. CDR3: CASSLTGNTGELFF. The CDR3 DNA sequence: TGCGCCAGCAGCTTGACAGGGAACACCGGGGAGCTGTTTTTT.

J is TRBJ1-2 and V is TRBV7-3; 8 nucleotides line up with TRBD1. This CDR3 has 18 residues. Germline V lookup: CDR1 SGHTA, CDR2 FQGTGA. With 5 bases clipped from V and 1 base from J, the junction kept 15 bases outside the gene matches. CDR3 DNA sequence: TGTGCCAGCAGCCCGAACCCCCCGGGGACAGGAGATAACTATGGCTACACCTTC. Its protein product is CASSPNPPGTGDNYGYTF.

The chain couples TRBV19 to TRBJ2-7, with D possibly being TRBD2 (6 bases). This CDR3 region has 15 residues. V lost 0 bases to trimming and J lost 0 bases, with 9 bases between them. In germline, CDR1 is LNHDA, CDR2 SQIVND (reference sequence). DNA of the CDR3: TGTGCCAGTAGTATAGATCGGGGGAGCTCCTACGAGCAGTACTTC. Protein sequence: CASSIDRGSSYEQYF. Complete variable domain (other parts from reference TRBV19 and TRBJ2-7): DGGITQSPKYLFRKEGQNVTLSCEQNLNHDAMYWYRQDPGQGLRLIYYSQIVNDFQKGDIAEGYSVSREKKESFPLTVTSAQKNPTAFYLCASSIDRGSSYEQYFGPGTRLTVT.